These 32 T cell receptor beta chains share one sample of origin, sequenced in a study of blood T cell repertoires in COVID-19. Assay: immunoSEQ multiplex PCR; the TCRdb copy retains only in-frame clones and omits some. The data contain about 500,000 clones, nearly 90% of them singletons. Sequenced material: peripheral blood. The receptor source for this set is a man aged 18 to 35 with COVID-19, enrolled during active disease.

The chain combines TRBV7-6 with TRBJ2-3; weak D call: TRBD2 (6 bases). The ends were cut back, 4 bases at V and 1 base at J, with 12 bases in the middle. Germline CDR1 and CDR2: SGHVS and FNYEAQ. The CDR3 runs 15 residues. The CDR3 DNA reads TGTGCCAGCAGCTACCCAGGGACTGGCACAGATACGCAGTATTTT. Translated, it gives CASSYPGTGTDTQYF. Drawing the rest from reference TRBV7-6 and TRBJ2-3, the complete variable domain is GAGVSQSPRYKVTKRGQDVALRCDPISGHVSLYWYRQALGQGPEFLTYFNYEAQQDKSGLPNDRFSAERPEGSISTLTIQRTEQRDSAMYRCASSYPGTGTDTQYFGPGTRLTVL.

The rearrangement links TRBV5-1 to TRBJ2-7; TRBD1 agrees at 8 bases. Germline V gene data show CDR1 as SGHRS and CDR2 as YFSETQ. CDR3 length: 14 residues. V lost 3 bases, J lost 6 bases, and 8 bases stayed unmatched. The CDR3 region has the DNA TGCGCCAGCAGCTCGCAGGGGGCGATAGGCGAGCAGTACTTC. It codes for CASSSQGAIGEQYF.

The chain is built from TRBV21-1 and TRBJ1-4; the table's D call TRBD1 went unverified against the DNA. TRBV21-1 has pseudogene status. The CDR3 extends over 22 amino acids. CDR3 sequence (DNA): TGTGCCAGCAGCAAAATCTGGCGTCAGTTCCAGGGTCCGAGGTCCGCGCTTAAAAAACTGTTTTTT. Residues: CASSKIWRQFQGPRSALKKLFF.

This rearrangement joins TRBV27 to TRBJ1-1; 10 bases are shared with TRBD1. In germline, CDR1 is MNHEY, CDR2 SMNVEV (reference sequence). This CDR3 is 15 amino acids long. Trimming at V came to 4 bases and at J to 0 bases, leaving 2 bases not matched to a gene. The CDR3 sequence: CASSWDRGMNTEAFF. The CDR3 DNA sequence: TGTGCCAGCAGTTGGGACAGGGGTATGAACACTGAAGCTTTCTTT.

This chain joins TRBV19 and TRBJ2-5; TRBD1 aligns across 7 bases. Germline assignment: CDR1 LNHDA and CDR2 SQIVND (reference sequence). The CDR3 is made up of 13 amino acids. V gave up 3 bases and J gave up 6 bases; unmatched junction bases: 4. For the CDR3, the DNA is TGTGCCAGTAGTATCGACAGGGTAAAGACCCAGTACTTC. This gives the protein CASSIDRVKTQYF. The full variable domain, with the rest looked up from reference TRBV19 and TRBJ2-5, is DGGITQSPKYLFRKEGQNVTLSCEQNLNHDAMYWYRQDPGQGLRLIYYSQIVNDFQKGDIAEGYSVSREKKESFPLTVTSAQKNPTAFYLCASSIDRVKTQYFGPGTRLLVL.

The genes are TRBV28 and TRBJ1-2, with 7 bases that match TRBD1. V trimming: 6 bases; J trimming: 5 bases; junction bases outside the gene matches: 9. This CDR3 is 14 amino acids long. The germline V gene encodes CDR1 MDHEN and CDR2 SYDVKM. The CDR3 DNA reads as TGTGCCAGCAGAGACTTTACAGGGGTTTATGGCTACACCTTC. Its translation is CASRDFTGVYGYTF.

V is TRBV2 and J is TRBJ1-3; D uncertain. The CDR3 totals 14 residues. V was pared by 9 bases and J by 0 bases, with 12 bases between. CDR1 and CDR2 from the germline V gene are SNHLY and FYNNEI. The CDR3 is CASKKGLSGNTIYF. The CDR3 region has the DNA TGTGCCAGTAAGAAAGGACTCTCTGGAAACACCATATATTTT.

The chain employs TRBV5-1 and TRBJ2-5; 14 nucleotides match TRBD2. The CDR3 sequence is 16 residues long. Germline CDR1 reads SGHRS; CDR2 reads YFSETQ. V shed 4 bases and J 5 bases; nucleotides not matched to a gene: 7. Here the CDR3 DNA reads TGCGCCAGCAGCCGAGGGACTAGCGGGAGTTTGGAGACCCAGTACTTC. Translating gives CASSRGTSGSLETQYF.

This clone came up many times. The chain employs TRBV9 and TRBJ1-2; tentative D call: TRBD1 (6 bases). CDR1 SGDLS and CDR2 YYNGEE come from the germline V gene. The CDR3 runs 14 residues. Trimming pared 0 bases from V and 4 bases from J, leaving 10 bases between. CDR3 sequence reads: CASSVGTESYGYTF. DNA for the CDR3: TGTGCCAGCAGCGTAGGGACAGAATCCTATGGCTACACCTTC.

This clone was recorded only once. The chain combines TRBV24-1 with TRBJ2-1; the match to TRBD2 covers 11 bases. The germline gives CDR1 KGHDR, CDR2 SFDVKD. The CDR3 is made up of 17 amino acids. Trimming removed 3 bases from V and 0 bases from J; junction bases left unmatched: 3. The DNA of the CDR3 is TGTGCCACCAGTGATCCGACTAGCGGGGCCTCCTACAATGAGCAGTTCTTC. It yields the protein CATSDPTSGASYNEQFF.

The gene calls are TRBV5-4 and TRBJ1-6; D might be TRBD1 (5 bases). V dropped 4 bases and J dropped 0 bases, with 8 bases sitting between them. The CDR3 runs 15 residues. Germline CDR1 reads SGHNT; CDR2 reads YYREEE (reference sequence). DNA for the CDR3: TGTGCCAGCAGCACCGACAGCTCCTATAATTCACCCCTCCACTTT. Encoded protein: CASSTDSSYNSPLHF. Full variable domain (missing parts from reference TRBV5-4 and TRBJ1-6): ETGVTQSPTHLIKTRGQQVTLRCSSQSGHNTVSWYQQALGQGPQFIFQYYREEENGRGNFPPRFSGLQFPNYSSELNVNALELDDSALYLCASSTDSSYNSPLHFGNGTRLTVT.

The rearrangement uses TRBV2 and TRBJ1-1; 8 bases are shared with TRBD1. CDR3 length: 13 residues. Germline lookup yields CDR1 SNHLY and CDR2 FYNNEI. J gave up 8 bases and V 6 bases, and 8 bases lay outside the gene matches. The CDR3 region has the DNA TGTGCCAGCAGGTTCCAGGGGGCTTTCGAAGCTTTCTTT. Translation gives CASRFQGAFEAFF.

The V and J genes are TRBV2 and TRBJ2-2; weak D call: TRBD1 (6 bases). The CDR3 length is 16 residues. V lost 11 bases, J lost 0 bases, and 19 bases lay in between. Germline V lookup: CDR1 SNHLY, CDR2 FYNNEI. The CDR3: CACLYSGHSNTGELFF. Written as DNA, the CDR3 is TGTGCCTGCCTTTACTCGGGACATTCGAACACCGGGGAGCTGTTTTTT.

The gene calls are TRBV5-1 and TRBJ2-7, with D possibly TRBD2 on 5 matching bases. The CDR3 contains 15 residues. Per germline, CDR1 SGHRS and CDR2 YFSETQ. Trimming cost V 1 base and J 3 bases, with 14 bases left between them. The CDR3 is CASSLNSGMGYEQYF. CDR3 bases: TGCGCCAGCAGCTTGAATTCGGGAATGGGCTACGAGCAGTACTTC.

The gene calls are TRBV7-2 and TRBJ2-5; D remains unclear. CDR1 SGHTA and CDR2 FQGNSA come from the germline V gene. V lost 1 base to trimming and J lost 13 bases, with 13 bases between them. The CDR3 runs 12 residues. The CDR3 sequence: CASSLVTVDRYF. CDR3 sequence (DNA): TGTGCCAGCAGCTTAGTCACCGTCGATAGGTACTTC.

CDR3 sequence reads: CASNSADRVGGYTF. The CDR3 DNA follows: TGTGCCAGCAATTCCGCGGACAGGGTTGGAGGCTACACCTTC. The J gene is TRBJ1-2, the V gene TRBV6-5; TRBD1 matches 8 bases. The CDR3 totals 14 residues. The J segment lost 8 bases and the V segment lost 7 bases, leaving 12 bases of the junction unmatched. Germline V CDR1 and CDR2: MNHEY, SVGAGI.

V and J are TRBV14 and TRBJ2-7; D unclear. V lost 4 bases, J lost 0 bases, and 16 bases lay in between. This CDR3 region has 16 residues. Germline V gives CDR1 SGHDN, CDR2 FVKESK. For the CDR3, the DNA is TGTGCCAGCAGCCGAAGTGTTGGGCCCAGCTCCTACGAGCAGTACTTC. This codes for CASSRSVGPSSYEQYF.

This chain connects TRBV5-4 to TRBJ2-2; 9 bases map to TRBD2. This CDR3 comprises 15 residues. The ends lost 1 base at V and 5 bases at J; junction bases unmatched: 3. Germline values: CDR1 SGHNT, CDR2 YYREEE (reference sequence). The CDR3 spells CASSLSLAGTGELFF. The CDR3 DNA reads TGTGCCAGCAGCTTGAGTCTAGCGGGGACCGGGGAGCTGTTTTTT.

The DNA for the CDR3 is TGCAGTGCTAGTGACAGGGACTCTGGAAACACCATATATTTT. Its protein is CSASDRDSGNTIYF. The chain combines TRBV20-1 with TRBJ1-3; 7 bases are shared with TRBD1. V trimming: 3 bases; J trimming: 0 bases; junction bases outside the gene matches: 2. CDR1 and CDR2 from the germline V gene are DFQATT and SNEGSKA (reference sequence). The CDR3 is made up of 14 amino acids.

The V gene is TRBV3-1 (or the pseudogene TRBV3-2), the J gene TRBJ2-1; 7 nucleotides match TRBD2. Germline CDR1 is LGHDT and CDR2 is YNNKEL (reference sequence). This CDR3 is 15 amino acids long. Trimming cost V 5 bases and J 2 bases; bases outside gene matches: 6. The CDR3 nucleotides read TGTGCCAGCAGCTCCCCGGCGGGAGCCTACAATGAGCAGTTCTTC. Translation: CASSSPAGAYNEQFF.

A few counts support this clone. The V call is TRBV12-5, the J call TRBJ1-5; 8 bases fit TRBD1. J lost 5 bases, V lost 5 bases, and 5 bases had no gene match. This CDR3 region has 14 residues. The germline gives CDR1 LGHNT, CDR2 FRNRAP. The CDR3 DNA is TGTGCTAGTGGTCCCGGACAGGGCGATCAGCCCCAGCATTTT. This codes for CASGPGQGDQPQHF.

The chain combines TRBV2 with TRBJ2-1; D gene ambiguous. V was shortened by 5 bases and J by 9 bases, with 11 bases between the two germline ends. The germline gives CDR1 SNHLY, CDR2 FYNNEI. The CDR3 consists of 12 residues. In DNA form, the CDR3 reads TGTGCCAGCAGTCACATTCACAGTGAGCAGTTCTTC. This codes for CASSHIHSEQFF.

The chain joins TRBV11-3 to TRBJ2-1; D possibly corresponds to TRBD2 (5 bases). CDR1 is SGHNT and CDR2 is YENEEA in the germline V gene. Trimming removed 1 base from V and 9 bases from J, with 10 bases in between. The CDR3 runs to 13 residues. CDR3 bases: TGTGCCAGCAGCTTAGGCCCTGCGGGTGAGCAGTTCTTC. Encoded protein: CASSLGPAGEQFF. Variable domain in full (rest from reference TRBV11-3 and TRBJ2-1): EAGVVQSPRYKIIEKKQPVAFWCNPISGHNTLYWYLQNLGQGPELLIRYENEEAVDDSQLPKDRFSAERLKGVDSTLKIQPAELGDSAVYLCASSLGPAGEQFFGPGTRLTVL.

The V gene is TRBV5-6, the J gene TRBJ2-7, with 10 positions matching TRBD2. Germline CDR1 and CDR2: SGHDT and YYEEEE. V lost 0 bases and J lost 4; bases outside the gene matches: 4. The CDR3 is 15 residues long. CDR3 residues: CASSLALAGAYEQYF. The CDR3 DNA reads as TGTGCCAGCAGCTTGGCTCTAGCGGGGGCGTACGAGCAGTACTTC.

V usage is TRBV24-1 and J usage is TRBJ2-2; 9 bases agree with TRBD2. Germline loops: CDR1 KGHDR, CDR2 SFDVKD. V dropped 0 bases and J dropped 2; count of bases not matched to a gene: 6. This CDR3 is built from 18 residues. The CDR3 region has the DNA TGTGCCACCAGTGATTTGGGGCGGGAGGGCCAAAACACCGGGGAGCTGTTTTTT. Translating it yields CATSDLGREGQNTGELFF.

CDR3 nucleotides: TGTGCCAGCAGTCCCCGCGACAGGGCTGCTAATGAAAAACTGTTTTTT. Its protein is CASSPRDRAANEKLFF. The genes are TRBV27 and TRBJ1-4, with 7 bases aligning to TRBD1. The V gene's germline CDR1 is MNHEY and CDR2 SMNVEV (reference sequence). Trimming removed 5 bases from V and 3 bases from J; junction bases left unmatched: 9. CDR3 size: 16 residues. The whole variable domain, filled in from reference TRBV27 and TRBJ1-4, reads EAQVTQNPRYLITVTGKKLTVTCSQNMNHEYMSWYRQDPGLGLRQIYYSMNVEVTDKGDVPEGYKVSRKEKRNFPLILESPSPNQTSLYFCASSPRDRAANEKLFFGSGTQLSVL.

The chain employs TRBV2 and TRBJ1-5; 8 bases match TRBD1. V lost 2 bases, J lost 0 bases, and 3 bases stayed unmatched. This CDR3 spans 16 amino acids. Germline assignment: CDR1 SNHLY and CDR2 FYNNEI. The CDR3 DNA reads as TGTGCCAGCAGTGAAAGGACAGGGAATAGCAATCAGCCCCAGCATTTT. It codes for CASSERTGNSNQPQHF. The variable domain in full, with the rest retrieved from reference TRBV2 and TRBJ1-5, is EPEVTQTPSHQVTQMGQEVILRCVPISNHLYFYWYRQILGQKVEFLVSFYNNEISEKSEIFDDQFSVERPDGSNFTLKIRSTKLEDSAMYFCASSERTGNSNQPQHFGDGTRLSIL.

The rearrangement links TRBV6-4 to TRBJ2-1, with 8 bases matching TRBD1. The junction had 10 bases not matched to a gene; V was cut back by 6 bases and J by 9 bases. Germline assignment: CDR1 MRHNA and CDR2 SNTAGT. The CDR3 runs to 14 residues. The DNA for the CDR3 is TGTGCCAGCAGAGCAGACAGGGGAGTTAGTGAGCAGTTCTTC. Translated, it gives CASRADRGVSEQFF.

The CDR3: CASSLGGDTEAFF. DNA for the CDR3: TGTGCCAGCAGCTTAGGGGGGGACACTGAAGCTTTCTTT. This sequence joins TRBV7-9 and TRBJ1-1, with D possibly matching TRBD1 (5 bases). The CDR3 has 13 amino acids. V lost 1 base and J lost 3, with 6 bases in between. Per the germline V gene, CDR1 is SEHNR and CDR2 is FQNEAQ (reference sequence).

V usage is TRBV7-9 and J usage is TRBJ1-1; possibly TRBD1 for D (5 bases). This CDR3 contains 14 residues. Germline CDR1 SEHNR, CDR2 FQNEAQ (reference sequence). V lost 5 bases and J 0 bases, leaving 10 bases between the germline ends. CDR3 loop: CASSPGYMNTEAFF. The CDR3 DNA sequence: TGTGCCAGCAGCCCAGGGTATATGAACACTGAAGCTTTCTTT.

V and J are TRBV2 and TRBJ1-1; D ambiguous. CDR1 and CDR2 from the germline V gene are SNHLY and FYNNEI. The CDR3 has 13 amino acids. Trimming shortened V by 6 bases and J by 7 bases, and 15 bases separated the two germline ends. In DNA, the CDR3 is TGTGCCAGCAGATCGAGGGAGGGAAGTGAAGCTTTCTTT. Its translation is CASRSREGSEAFF.

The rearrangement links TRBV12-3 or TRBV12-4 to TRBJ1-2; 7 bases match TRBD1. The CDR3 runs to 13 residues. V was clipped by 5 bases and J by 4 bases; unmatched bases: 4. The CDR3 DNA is TGTGCCAGCAGTCTCAACAGGGGCTATGGCTACACCTTC. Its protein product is CASSLNRGYGYTF.